The text below deals with one T cell receptor beta chain. This specimen belongs to a study of monozygotic twins with inflammatory bowel disease. Through template switching, UMIs that included a 6-nucleotide sample barcode were added. The study subjected TCRalpha and TCRbeta cDNA to two nested PCRs of around 15 and 9 cycles. TCRdb re-called the 5' RACE reads and catalogs CDR3 proteins one per entry, DNA excluded. This sample contains 350,000 to 550,000 distinct CDR3 sequences. The CDR3 sequence is 14 residues long. The germline gives CDR1 KGHDR, CDR2 SFDVKD. An approximately 2.7 ml blood sample was drawn per donor.

The rearrangement joins TRBV24-1 to TRBJ2-2; as DNA is missing, the TRBD1 call by TCRdb cannot be tested. The sample consisted of blood. This TCR was recovered from a human donor with ulcerative colitis or Crohn's disease, or a healthy co-twin of an affected twin (not recorded which). CDR3 region: CATSDQGGTGELFF.